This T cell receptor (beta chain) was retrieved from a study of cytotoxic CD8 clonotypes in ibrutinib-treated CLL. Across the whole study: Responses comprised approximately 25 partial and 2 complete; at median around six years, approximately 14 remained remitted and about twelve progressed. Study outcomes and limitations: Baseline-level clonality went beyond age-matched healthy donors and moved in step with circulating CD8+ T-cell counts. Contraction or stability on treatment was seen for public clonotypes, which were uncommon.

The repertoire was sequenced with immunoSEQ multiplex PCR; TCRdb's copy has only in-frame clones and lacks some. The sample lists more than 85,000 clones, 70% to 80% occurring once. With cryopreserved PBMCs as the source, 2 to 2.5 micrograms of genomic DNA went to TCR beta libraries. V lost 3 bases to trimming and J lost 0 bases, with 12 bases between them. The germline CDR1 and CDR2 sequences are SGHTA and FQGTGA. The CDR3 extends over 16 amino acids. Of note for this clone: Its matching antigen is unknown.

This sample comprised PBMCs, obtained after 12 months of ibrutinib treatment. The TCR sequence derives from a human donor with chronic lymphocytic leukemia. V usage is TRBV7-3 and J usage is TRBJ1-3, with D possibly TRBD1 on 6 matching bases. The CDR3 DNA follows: TGTGCCAGCAGCTTGAGGGACAAGAGCTCTGGAAACACCATATATTTT. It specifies CASSLRDKSSGNTIYF.